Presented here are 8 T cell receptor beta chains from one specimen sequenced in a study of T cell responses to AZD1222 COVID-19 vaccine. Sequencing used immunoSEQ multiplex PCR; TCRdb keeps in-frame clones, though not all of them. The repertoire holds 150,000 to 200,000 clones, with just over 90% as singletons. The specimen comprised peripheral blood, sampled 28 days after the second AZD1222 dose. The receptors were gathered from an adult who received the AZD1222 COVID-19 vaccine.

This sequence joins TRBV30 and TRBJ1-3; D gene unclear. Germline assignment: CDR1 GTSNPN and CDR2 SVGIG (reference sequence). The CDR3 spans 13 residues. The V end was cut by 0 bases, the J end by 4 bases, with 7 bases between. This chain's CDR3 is CAWSVQGGNTIYF. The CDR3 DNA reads TGTGCCTGGAGTGTACAAGGGGGAAACACCATATATTTT.

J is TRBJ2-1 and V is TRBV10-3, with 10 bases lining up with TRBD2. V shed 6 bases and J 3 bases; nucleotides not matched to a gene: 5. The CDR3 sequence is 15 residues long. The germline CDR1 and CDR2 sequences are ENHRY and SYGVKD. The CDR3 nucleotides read TGTGCCATCAGGACCGGGACTAGCGACTACAATGAGCAGTTCTTC. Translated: CAIRTGTSDYNEQFF.

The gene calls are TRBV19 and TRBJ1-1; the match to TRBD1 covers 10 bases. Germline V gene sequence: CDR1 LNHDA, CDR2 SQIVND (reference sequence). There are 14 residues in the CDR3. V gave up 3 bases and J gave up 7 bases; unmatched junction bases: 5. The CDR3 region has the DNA TGTGCCAGTAGTATCGACAGGGGGCGGAGTGAAGCTTTCTTT. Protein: CASSIDRGRSEAFF. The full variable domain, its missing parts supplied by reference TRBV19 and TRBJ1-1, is DGGITQSPKYLFRKEGQNVTLSCEQNLNHDAMYWYRQDPGQGLRLIYYSQIVNDFQKGDIAEGYSVSREKKESFPLTVTSAQKNPTAFYLCASSIDRGRSEAFFGQGTRLTVV.

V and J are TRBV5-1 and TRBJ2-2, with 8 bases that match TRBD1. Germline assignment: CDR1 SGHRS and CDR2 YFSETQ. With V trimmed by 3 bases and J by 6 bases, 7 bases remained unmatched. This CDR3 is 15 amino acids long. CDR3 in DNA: TGCGCCAGCAGCTGGGGGACAGGCCATTCCGGGGAGCTGTTTTTT. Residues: CASSWGTGHSGELFF.

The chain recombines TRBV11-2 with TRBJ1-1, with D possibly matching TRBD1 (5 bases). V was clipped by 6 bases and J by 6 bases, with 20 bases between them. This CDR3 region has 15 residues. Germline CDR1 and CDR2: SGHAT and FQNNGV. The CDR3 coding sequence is TGTGCCAGCAGTTTGGGAGGGGCCCGGTGGGCTGAAGCTTTCTTT. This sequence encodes CASSLGGARWAEAFF.

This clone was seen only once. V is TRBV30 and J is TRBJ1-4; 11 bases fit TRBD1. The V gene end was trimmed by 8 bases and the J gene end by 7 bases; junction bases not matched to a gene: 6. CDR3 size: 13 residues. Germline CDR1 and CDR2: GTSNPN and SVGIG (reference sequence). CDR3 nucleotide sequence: TGTGCCGGGGGACAGGGGGTTTCTGAAAAACTGTTTTTT. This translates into CAGGQGVSEKLFF.

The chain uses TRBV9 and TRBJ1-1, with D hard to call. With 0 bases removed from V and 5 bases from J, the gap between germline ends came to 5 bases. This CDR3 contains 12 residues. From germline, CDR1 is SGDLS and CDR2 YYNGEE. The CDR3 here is CASSVVGTEAFF. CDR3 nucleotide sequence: TGTGCCAGCAGCGTAGTAGGAACTGAAGCTTTCTTT.

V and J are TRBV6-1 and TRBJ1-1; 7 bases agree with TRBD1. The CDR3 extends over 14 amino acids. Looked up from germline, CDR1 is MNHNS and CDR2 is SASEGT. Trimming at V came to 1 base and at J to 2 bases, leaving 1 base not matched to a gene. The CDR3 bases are TGTGCCAGCAGTGAAGGAGGGGGCAACACTGAAGCTTTCTTT. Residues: CASSEGGGNTEAFF.